The 9 T cell receptor beta chains listed next were all sequenced from one sample in a study of PD-1 blockade in classical Hodgkin lymphoma. All trial patients relapsed after autologous stem cell transplantation. Thawed PBMCs were subjected to magnetic negative selection, which yielded isolated CD8+ T cells. Measured with immunoSEQ multiplex PCR; TCRdb has only the in-frame clones, and not every one. The top ten hold 13% to 15% of the sample, which has 5,500 to 7,500 clones, more than 50% seen once. The sequenced sample was CD8+ T cells from blood, obtained at baseline. These receptors all come from a human donor with classical Hodgkin lymphoma.

The CDR3 DNA sequence: TGTGCCAGTAGTATCGGGGGCGGGGAGGGAGAGACCCAGTACTTC. It is translated as CASSIGGGEGETQYF. The chain carries TRBV19 and TRBJ2-5, with a weak D call TRBD2 (7 bases). The germline CDR1 and CDR2 sequences are LNHDA and SQIVND (reference sequence). The CDR3 contains 15 residues. Trimming removed 3 bases at V and 4 bases at J, with 15 bases between.

The rearrangement uses TRBV7-6 and TRBJ2-5; D perhaps matches TRBD1 (7 bases). Trimming removed 2 bases at V and 4 bases at J, with 11 bases between. Germline V CDR1 and CDR2: SGHVS, FNYEAQ. There are 14 residues in the CDR3. The CDR3 protein is CASSLWQGGETQYF. The CDR3 region has the DNA TGTGCCAGCAGCTTATGGCAGGGGGGAGAGACCCAGTACTTC.

V usage is TRBV6-6 and J usage is TRBJ1-2, with D tentatively TRBD1 (6 bases). The length of the CDR3 is 12 residues. V was pared by 5 bases and J by 6 bases, with 10 bases between. Germline loops: CDR1 MNHNY, CDR2 SVGAGI (reference sequence). This CDR3 is CASSEDSDGYTF. As DNA, the CDR3 is TGTGCCAGCAGTGAGGACAGTGATGGCTACACCTTC.

The chain employs TRBV7-2 and TRBJ2-7; 10 bases fit TRBD1. The germline gives CDR1 SGHTA, CDR2 FQGNSA. There are 15 residues in the CDR3. V was pared by 5 bases and J by 2 bases, with 6 bases of the junction left unmatched. CDR3 in DNA: TGTGCCAGCAGCACTAGTGGGACAGGGGCCTACGAGCAGTACTTC. Translation gives CASSTSGTGAYEQYF.

The J gene is TRBJ2-7, the V gene TRBV28; D unresolved. Germline V gene data show CDR1 as MDHEN and CDR2 as SYDVKM. The V end was cut by 6 bases, the J end by 2 bases, with 11 bases between. The CDR3 is 13 amino acids. CDR3 region: CASSPIRAYEQYF. The DNA of the CDR3 is TGTGCCAGCAGCCCAATCCGGGCCTACGAGCAGTACTTC.

The chain combines TRBV27 with TRBJ2-6, with D unresolved. CDR1 is MNHEY and CDR2 is SMNVEV in the germline V gene (reference sequence). V was clipped by 3 bases and J by 1 base, with 7 bases between them. The CDR3 loop spans 15 amino acids. This CDR3 is CASSFHASGANVLTF. CDR3 bases: TGTGCCAGCAGTTTTCACGCTTCTGGGGCCAACGTCCTGACTTTC.

The chain is built from TRBV6-5 and TRBJ2-7, with 12 bases fitting TRBD2. The CDR3 totals 15 residues. Looked up from germline, CDR1 is MNHEY and CDR2 is SVGAGI. V shed 6 bases and J 3 bases; nucleotides not matched to a gene: 6. CDR3 bases: TGTGCCAGCAGCTCTAGCGGGAGGGCCTTCTACGAGCAGTACTTC. Translated: CASSSSGRAFYEQYF.

A remark on this clone: Other DNA sequences in the same sample also yield this CDR3. The rearrangement joins TRBV7-8 to TRBJ2-5; 9 positions match TRBD1. With V trimmed by 5 bases and J by 5 bases, 9 bases remained unmatched. Germline CDR1 is SGHVS and CDR2 is FQNEAQ. The CDR3 contains 15 residues. For the CDR3, the DNA is TGTGCCAGCAGCCCCCGGGACAGGGTTGGGGAGACCCAGTACTTC. It specifies CASSPRDRVGETQYF.

Points on this clone: This specimen includes other DNA sequences encoding the same CDR3. The chain has TRBV19 and TRBJ2-1; 9 positions match TRBD2. This CDR3 is 15 amino acids long. J lost 5 bases, V lost 1 base, and 3 bases had no gene match. From germline, CDR1 is LNHDA and CDR2 SQIVND (reference sequence). CDR3 nucleotides: TGTGCCAGTAGTATAGTCCCTAGCGGGAACAATGAGCAGTTCTTC. Residues: CASSIVPSGNNEQFF. Full variable domain (outside the CDR3, taken from reference TRBV19 and TRBJ2-1): DGGITQSPKYLFRKEGQNVTLSCEQNLNHDAMYWYRQDPGQGLRLIYYSQIVNDFQKGDIAEGYSVSREKKESFPLTVTSAQKNPTAFYLCASSIVPSGNNEQFFGPGTRLTVL.